This entry describes one TCR beta chain. These data are taken from a study of low-dose radiotherapy and immunotherapy resistance in tumors. TRAV- and TRBV-specific primers, spanning alpha and beta chains, primed first-strand cDNA. It was with a constant-region primer and a V-primer adapter that TCRs were amplified over around 20 PCR cycles. The isolated mRNA underwent amplification through in vitro transcription. TCRdb fed the reads into MiXCR, producing one record per CDR3 protein. The profile shows 17,000 or so distinct CDR3 sequences, 70% of them singletons. CDR1 SGDLS and CDR2 YYNGEE come from the germline V gene. CDR3 length equals 14 residues. V was pared by 1 base and J by 4 bases, with 10 bases between.

The TCR sequence derives from a human donor with advanced metastatic prostate, ovarian, gallbladder or colorectal cancer (not recorded which). This table probably holds off-target reads from a library built for another chain. The chain has TRBV9 and TRBJ2-3; D is unresolved. The DNA of the CDR3 is TGTGCCAGCAGCGTAAAACCAATCCCAGATACGCAGTATTTT. It yields the protein CASSVKPIPDTQYF.